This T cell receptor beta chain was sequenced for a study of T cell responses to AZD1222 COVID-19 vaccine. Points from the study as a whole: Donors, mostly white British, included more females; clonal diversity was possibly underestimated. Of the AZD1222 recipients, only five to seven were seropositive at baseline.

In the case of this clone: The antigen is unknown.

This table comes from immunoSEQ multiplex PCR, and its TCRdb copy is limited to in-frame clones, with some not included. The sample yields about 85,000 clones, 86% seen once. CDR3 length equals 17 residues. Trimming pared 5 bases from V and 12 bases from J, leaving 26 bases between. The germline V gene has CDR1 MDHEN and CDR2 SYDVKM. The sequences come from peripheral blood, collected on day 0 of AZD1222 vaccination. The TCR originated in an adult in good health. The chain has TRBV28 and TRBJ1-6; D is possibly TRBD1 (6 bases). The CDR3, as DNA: TGTGCCAGCAGTATCTCTTACAGGGTGGGTTCTCGGGGACCCCTCCACTTT. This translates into CASSISYRVGSRGPLHF. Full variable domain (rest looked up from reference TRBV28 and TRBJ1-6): DVKVTQSSRYLVKRTGEKVFLECVQDMDHENMFWYRQDPGLGLRLIYFSYDVKMKEKGDIPEGYSVSREKKERFSLILESASTNQTSMYLCASSISYRVGSRGPLHFGNGTRLTVT.